This T cell receptor (beta chain) was identified in a study of blood T cell repertoires in COVID-19. Measured with immunoSEQ multiplex PCR; TCRdb has only the in-frame clones, and not every one. The sample includes about 670,000 clones, over 80% of them seen just once. The ends were cut back, 1 base at V and 4 bases at J, with 8 bases in the middle. CDR3 size: 13 residues. CDR1 and CDR2 (germline): LGHDT, YNNKEL (reference sequence). Material: peripheral blood. The chain uses TRBV3-1 (or the pseudogene TRBV3-2) and TRBJ2-7, with D possibly matching TRBD2 (5 bases). The receptor comes from a woman under 30 with acute or convalescent COVID-19. The DNA of the CDR3 is TGTGCCAGCAGCCAAGGGGGAGTTTACGAGCAGTACTTC. Its translation is CASSQGGVYEQYF.